At least ten counts were recorded for the clone carrying this T cell receptor (beta chain). The antigen remains unidentified. The data belong to a study of CD8 T cells in ankylosing spondylitis. Germline V lookup: CDR1 DFQATT, CDR2 SNEGSKA (reference sequence). Trimming removed 3 bases from V and 4 bases from J; junction bases left unmatched: 10. This CDR3 has 15 amino acids. TCRdb ran MiXCR on the 5' RACE reads and lists one entry per CDR3 protein. The sample has about 250,000 distinct CDR3 sequences; 20% to 30% are singletons. Overall study findings and caveats: CD8+ cells made up the disease-linked clones, which were relatively rare in peripheral blood.

The sequencing input was blood, either unsorted or a sorted T cell fraction (not recorded which). This rearrangement joins TRBV20-1 to TRBJ2-5; 8 positions agree with TRBD2. This receptor was obtained from a male donor with ankylosing spondylitis or in good health (not recorded which). The CDR3 loop reads CSARVDGGALETQYF. The CDR3 DNA is TGCAGTGCTAGGGTGGACGGGGGGGCCTTAGAGACCCAGTACTTC.